This TCR beta chain was found in a study of blood T cell repertoires in COVID-19. For the study at large: The United States, Italy and Spain supplied acute and convalescent COVID-19 samples. Sources were T cells, B-cell-depleted T cells, or PBMCs; the material itself was cDNA or gDNA.

This CDR3 region has 14 residues. The V gene lost 7 bases and the J gene lost 2 bases, with 14 bases spanning the gap. Germline values: CDR1 SNHLY, CDR2 FYNNEI. In the original workflow: Counts of nucleated cells, estimated from reference gene primer amplification, were obtained. Clones were sequenced by immunoSEQ multiplex PCR, and TCRdb holds only the in-frame ones, with some missing. D and trimming come from the DNA, and the V and J calls and clone size come from that table. Of under 200,000 clones listed, about 85% are singletons. The clonotype comes from a woman aged 80 or over with acute or convalescent COVID-19. The chain links TRBV2 to TRBJ2-5; possibly TRBD2 for D (7 bases). Sample: peripheral blood. CDR3: CASTPGGPQETQYF. CDR3 nucleotide sequence: TGTGCCAGCACCCCCGGGGGGCCTCAAGAGACCCAGTACTTC.